The rows below give T cell receptor beta chains drawn from one sample of a study of control samples from healthy donors and cancer patients. This table comes from immunoSEQ multiplex PCR, and its TCRdb copy is limited to in-frame clones, with some not included. This table holds about 34,000 clones, roughly nine tenths found once. The sample was PBMCs. The receptors were gathered from a woman in her thirties or forties with lung cancer. The CDR3 runs from the conserved cysteine through the conserved F or W. The D gene is left open where the match is weak. Size is stated for part of the rows, as once, few or many counts, or as a class when the clone is expanded.

cdr3_nt cdr3_aa d_call v_call clone_size j_call
TGTGCCAGCAGCTTATTGACAGGGGATGGTGAAAAACTGTTTTTT CASSLLTGDGEKLFF TRBD1 TRBV7-8 once TRBJ1-4
TGTGCCAGCAGCTTGCCAGCTAATGAAAAACTGTTTTTT CASSLPANEKLFF - TRBV5-6 - TRBJ1-4
TGTGCCAGCAGCTTACAACTAGCCAGCACAGATACGCAGTATTTT CASSLQLASTDTQYF - TRBV7-2 - TRBJ2-3
TGTGCCAGCAGCCCGGGACAGAACTATGGCTACACCTTC CASSPGQNYGYTF TRBD1 TRBV3-1/TRBV3-2 - TRBJ1-2
TGTGCCAGCGAAAACACTGAAGCTTTCTTT CASENTEAFF - TRBV21-1 - TRBJ1-1
TGTGCCAGCAGGCCAGGGGGCCACTATGGCTACACCTTC CASRPGGHYGYTF TRBD1 TRBV6-6 - TRBJ1-2
TGTGCCAGCAGTGAAGGGGCGGGCAGCTCCTACGAGCAGTACTTC CASSEGAGSSYEQYF - TRBV25-1 - TRBJ2-7
TGTGCCAGCTCACCACCGCGGGTAAAAGGAAACACCATATATTTT CASSPPRVKGNTIYF - TRBV18 - TRBJ1-3
TGTGCCAGCAGCCAAATCCGGGACAGTAATTCACCCCTCCACTTT CASSQIRDSNSPLHF TRBD1 TRBV14 - TRBJ1-6
TGTGCCAGCAGCCGGGGGCAGTACGAGCAGTACTTC CASSRGQYEQYF - TRBV5-6 - TRBJ2-7
TGTGCCATCAACGACCGGGAAGTGGTAGATACGCAGTATTTT CAINDREVVDTQYF - TRBV10-3 - TRBJ2-3
TGTGCCAGCAGCTTGGATCTAGCAGGACGGAACACTGAAGCTTTCTTT CASSLDLAGRNTEAFF - TRBV7-6 once TRBJ1-1
TGTGCCAGCAGCTTAAGGGGGGCTAGCACAGATACGCAGTATTTT CASSLRGASTDTQYF - TRBV11-3 - TRBJ2-3
TGTGCCAGCACGACTCTTTCCTACGAGCAGTACTTC CASTTLSYEQYF - TRBV7-3 - TRBJ2-7
TGTGCCAGCAGTTACGAACTAGCGGGGACAGATACGCAGTATTTT CASSYELAGTDTQYF TRBD2 TRBV6-5 - TRBJ2-3
TGTGCCAGCAGCCGGACAAGGGGTGAAAAACTGTTTTTT CASSRTRGEKLFF - TRBV6-5 - TRBJ1-4
TGTGCCAGCAGCCAACCAGCGGGTGGAGCAGAGACCCAGTACTTC CASSQPAGGAETQYF - TRBV7-2 - TRBJ2-5
TGTGCCAGCAGCTCAACCGGGGTCAGCAATCAGCCCCAGCATTTT CASSSTGVSNQPQHF - TRBV7-9 - TRBJ1-5
TGTGCCAGCAGCTTGCTCGAGAACACTGAAGCTTTCTTT CASSLLENTEAFF - TRBV5-5 - TRBJ1-1
TGTGCCTGGAGTGTAAAACTGGACGGGAACACTGAAGCTTTCTTT CAWSVKLDGNTEAFF - TRBV30 - TRBJ1-1
TGTGCCAGCAGGGACAGGGGTAATGAAAAACTGTTTTTT CASRDRGNEKLFF TRBD1 TRBV3-1/TRBV3-2 - TRBJ1-4
TGCAGCGTTGAAGGTCCCAGCGGGGCAGATACGCAGTATTTT CSVEGPSGADTQYF TRBD2 TRBV29-1 - TRBJ2-3
TGTGCCAGCAGCCCTGGGTCCAGCTCTGGAAACACCATATATTTT CASSPGSSSGNTIYF - TRBV3-1/TRBV3-2 once TRBJ1-3
TGTGCCAGCAGCGTAGCGGGGGAGACCCAGTACTTC CASSVAGETQYF - TRBV9 - TRBJ2-5
TGTGCCAGCAGCACCACGGGCCGCATTACCTACGAGCAGTACTTC CASSTTGRITYEQYF - TRBV7-4 - TRBJ2-7
TGTGCCAGCAGTGTTCCGGGACTCCGAGGGTCAAACACCATATATTTT CASSVPGLRGSNTIYF - TRBV25-1 - TRBJ1-3
TGTGCCAGCAGCTTAGCCGGGACAGCCTGGGAGCAGTACTTC CASSLAGTAWEQYF TRBD1 TRBV7-8 - TRBJ2-7
TGTGCCACCAGCAGAGCGGACCCGCGTGGCTACACCTTC CATSRADPRGYTF - TRBV15 - TRBJ1-2